The TCR beta chain under discussion was sequenced for a study of human T cells and chemical hapten exposure. Germline V gene sequence: CDR1 SGHAT, CDR2 FQNNGV. The CDR3 extends over 14 amino acids. V lost 5 bases, J lost 6 bases, and 16 bases lay in between. TCRdb passed the RACE reads through MiXCR, listing each CDR3 protein once. There are 150,000 to 200,000 distinct CDR3 sequences in the sample; about a fifth occur only once, and about 7% lies in the top ten. Time point defined: patch test 1, 2 weeks after DPC sensitization. The treatment is: therapeutic diphenylcyclopropenone sensitization with weekly scalp DPC. Sample donors consisted of patients with alopecia, aged 18 to 70 years, who were suitable for DPC. Turning to this clonotype: Its antigen remains unknown.

Study outcomes and limitations: Patch test score rose with PT1 expanded TCR count, significant at thresholds 8, 16 and 32, not 4.

This sequence was found in a woman aged 45 to 65 with alopecia areata. Some clones in this sample may be carry-over from other donors' samples. This chain uses TRBV11-2 with TRBJ2-5; either TRBD1 or TRBD2 may fit D (6 bases each). The sequenced sample was whole blood, obtained in connection with sensitization to the hapten diphenylcyclopropenone (DPC). Here the CDR3 reads CASSTERGVKTQYF. CDR3 nucleotide sequence: TGTGCCAGCAGCACGGAAAGGGGGGTTAAGACCCAGTACTTC.